This is a list of T cell receptor beta chains from one sample in a study of T cells after yellow fever vaccination. TCRdb re-analysed the 5' RACE reads in MiXCR, keeping a single row per CDR3 protein. Of fewer than 650,000 distinct CDR3 sequences listed, 21% are singletons. The material was PBMCs, obtained about 21 days after the first yellow fever vaccination. The receptors stem from a man aged 18-30 years who received the YFV17D yellow fever vaccine. The CDR3 runs from the conserved cysteine through the conserved F or W. D genes are given only for firm matches. Clone size is given for some rows only: seen once, a few or many times, or a class if the clone is expanded.

D gene	V gene	J gene	clone size	CDR3 length	CDR3 DNA	CDR3 protein
TRBD1	TRBV5-1	TRBJ2-1	few	15	TGCGCCAGCAGCTTTAGGACAGGGCTTGGGAATGAGCAGTTCTTC	CASSFRTGLGNEQFF
.	TRBV4-1	TRBJ2-1	few	17	TGCGCCAGCAGCCAGACACCGCAGGGTTTTTCCTACAATGAGCAGTTCTTC	CASSQTPQGFSYNEQFF
.	TRBV15	TRBJ2-3	.	17	TGTGCCACCAGCAGAGATATTACTCCACCGGGCACAGATACGCAGTATTTT	CATSRDITPPGTDTQYF
TRBD1	TRBV7-9	TRBJ1-4	few	15	TGTGCCAGCAGCCCCCACAGGGGTAAGGATGAAAAACTGTTTTTT	CASSPHRGKDEKLFF
.	TRBV20-1	TRBJ2-3	.	15	TGCAGTGCGGTAACTGTGCGGGGGCGGGCAGATACGCAGTATTTT	CSAVTVRGRADTQYF
.	TRBV14	TRBJ2-2	.	17	TGTGCCAGCAGCCAAGGCTTCTGGGGAGTTCGCGCCGGGGAGCTGTTTTTT	CASSQGFWGVRAGELFF
.	TRBV4-1	TRBJ2-4	once	15	TGCGCCAGCAGCCAAGTAAACAGGGAAGAGGACATTCAGTACTTC	CASSQVNREEDIQYF
TRBD1	TRBV11-2	TRBJ1-1	.	13	TGTGCCAGCAGCCTACCGGGACAGGTGGCGGCTTTCTTT	CASSLPGQVAAFF
TRBD1	TRBV6-5	TRBJ2-1	few	15	TGTGCCAGCAGTTACAACGGACAGGGGACGAATGAGCAGTTCTTC	CASSYNGQGTNEQFF
.	TRBV12-3/TRBV12-4	TRBJ1-2	many	15	TGTGCCAGCAGACCCACAGGGCTTCAAATCTATGGCTACACCTTC	CASRPTGLQIYGYTF
.	TRBV6-2/TRBV6-3	TRBJ1-1	.	17	TGTGCCAGCAGTTACAGCGGGCTCCCTTTAATGAACACTGAAGCTTTCTTT	CASSYSGLPLMNTEAFF
TRBD1	TRBV10-3	TRBJ2-2	many	20	TGTGCCATCAGTGCCCCGGCCGGGACAGGGGGCCCCACGAACACCGGGGAGCTGTTTTTT	CAISAPAGTGGPTNTGELFF
.	TRBV5-1	TRBJ2-2	few	15	TGCGCCAGCAGCTTGGTGGCAGGGAGGACCGGGGAGCTGTTTTTT	CASSLVAGRTGELFF
.	TRBV4-3	TRBJ2-7	many	15	TGCGCCAGCAGCCAAGGAGTCGGGGGCCCATACGAGCAGTACTTC	CASSQGVGGPYEQYF
.	TRBV27	TRBJ2-1	.	14	TGTGCCAGCAGAGGACCGCGAACAAACAATGAGCAGTTCTTC	CASRGPRTNNEQFF
.	TRBV20-1	TRBJ2-3	few	13	TGCAGTGCTAGAGTCCCGGGAGCCCATACGCAGTATTTT	CSARVPGAHTQYF
.	TRBV7-9	TRBJ2-3	.	15	TGTGCCAGCAGCTCAGCCCCCTCAACCACAGATACGCAGTATTTT	CASSSAPSTTDTQYF
TRBD2	TRBV20-1	TRBJ2-3	.	15	TGCAGTGCTACTAGCGGGGGAACAATCACAGATACGCAGTATTTT	CSATSGGTITDTQYF
.	TRBV20-1	TRBJ2-2	few	14	TGCAGTGCTACCGGGGATCGAAACACCGGGGAGCTGTTTTTT	CSATGDRNTGELFF
.	TRBV4-2	TRBJ2-5	few	16	TGTGCCAGCAGCCAAGAGATTGCGGGGGCCCAAGAGACCCAGTACTTC	CASSQEIAGAQETQYF
.	TRBV7-2	TRBJ2-4	.	17	TGTGCCAGCAGCTTCTCTTTCGGCGGGGCCTCTTCAAACATTCAGTACTTC	CASSFSFGGASSNIQYF
.	TRBV25-1	TRBJ2-5	.	15	TGTGCCAGCAGTGAGACCCCCGGCCCCCAAGAGACCCAGTACTTC	CASSETPGPQETQYF
.	TRBV29-1	TRBJ1-3	few	14	TGCAGCGTGAGATCAGAAAACTCTGGAAACACCATATATTTT	CSVRSENSGNTIYF
.	TRBV4-2	TRBJ1-4	.	15	TGTGCCAGCAGCCAAGAACGGATGACTAATGAAAAACTGTTTTTT	CASSQERMTNEKLFF
.	TRBV6-5	TRBJ2-1	many	14	TGTGCCAGCAGTTACTCTCTGTGGGTCAATGAGCAGTTCTTC	CASSYSLWVNEQFF
.	TRBV5-4	TRBJ1-2	.	15	TGTGCCAGCAGCTTGTACGGGGCCGGAGACTATGGCTACACCTTC	CASSLYGAGDYGYTF
TRBD2	TRBV10-3	TRBJ2-1	few	11	TGTGCCACCCGGACTAGCGGTGAGCAGTTCTTC	CATRTSGEQFF
.	TRBV4-1	TRBJ1-4	.	17	TGCGCCAGCAGCCTGGTCAGCAGTCGGGCTTCTAATGAAAAACTGTTTTTT	CASSLVSSRASNEKLFF
.	TRBV29-1	TRBJ1-1	.	15	TGCAGCGTTCTGAAGGACGGGTGGTCCCACACTGAAGCTTTCTTT	CSVLKDGWSHTEAFF
TRBD1	TRBV5-5	TRBJ2-3	.	13	TGTGCCAGCAGTTTCGGGACAGCACTGGAGCAGTATTTT	CASSFGTALEQYF
TRBD2	TRBV6-2/TRBV6-3	TRBJ2-2	few	23	TGTGCCAGCAGTTACTGGGTAGCCGGGACTAGCGGCACCCTATTCGCGAACACCGGGGAGCTGTTTTTT	CASSYWVAGTSGTLFANTGELFF
TRBD1	TRBV4-3	TRBJ2-1	few	15	TGCGCCAGCAGCGCTCGACAGGGGGGATACAATGAGCAGTTCTTC	CASSARQGGYNEQFF
.	TRBV29-1	TRBJ2-7	.	11	TGCAGCGTTGAAGTTGGGGGTGGGCAGTACTTC	CSVEVGGGQYF